This TCR beta chain is drawn from a study of cytomegalovirus exposure and HLA in healthy donors. The CDR3 consists of 15 residues. In germline, CDR1 is MGHRA, CDR2 YSYEKL. V lost 3 bases to trimming and J lost 2 bases; unmatched junction nucleotides: 6. 60 Vbeta and 13 Jbeta primers were used in PCR. Only in-frame clones appear in the TCRdb table, and some are missing; sequencing was by immunoSEQ multiplex PCR. Of about 150,000 clones listed, around 72% are singletons. Study results and caveats: A later analysis linked a missense DCLRE1C variant to TCR beta V- and J-gene trimming. For presence/absence analyses, sequencing depth was assumed to be roughly uniform across donors. On later analysis, the bulk of CMV-associated TCR beta chains appeared to be HLA-restricted.

Notes on this clone: Its target is not known.

This receptor was identified in a man aged 18 to 29 in good health and CMV-seronegative. The sequenced sample consisted of PBMCs. J is TRBJ2-7 and V is TRBV4-1; 8 bases match TRBD1. The CDR3 here is CASSQGLDRAYEQYF. Written as DNA, the CDR3 is TGCGCCAGCAGCCAGGGATTGGACAGGGCCTACGAGCAGTACTTC.